These 8 T cell receptor beta chains originate from one sample sequenced in a study of blood T cell repertoires in COVID-19. Method: immunoSEQ multiplex PCR; TCRdb's copy keeps in-frame clones and lacks some. The sample includes under 150,000 clones, roughly 90% of them seen just once. Source material: peripheral blood. The receptors shown here come from a man aged 55 to 70 with COVID-19, enrolled during active disease.

CDR3: CASSPQIGLATDTQYF. DNA of the CDR3: TGTGCCAGCAGCCCCCAGATAGGACTAGCAACAGATACGCAGTATTTT. The chain employs TRBV9 and TRBJ2-3; 8 bases are a match to TRBD2. The CDR3 has 16 amino acids. The germline V gene encodes CDR1 SGDLS and CDR2 YYNGEE. Trimming removed 4 bases from V and 3 bases from J; junction bases left unmatched: 10.

The chain is built from TRBV5-4 and TRBJ2-2; 7 positions agree with TRBD2. V lost 2 bases to trimming and J lost 1 base; unmatched junction nucleotides: 2. Germline values: CDR1 SGHNT, CDR2 YYREEE (reference sequence). CDR3 length: 15 amino acids. This CDR3 is CASSFPSGNTGELFF. The CDR3 nucleotides read TGTGCCAGCAGCTTCCCTAGCGGGAACACCGGGGAGCTGTTTTTT.

The chain carries TRBV4-1 and TRBJ2-5; 8 bases match TRBD1. Germline V gives CDR1 MGHRA, CDR2 YSYEKL. The CDR3 covers 16 residues. After removal of 0 bases from V and 5 bases from J, the junction contained 8 bases not matched to a gene. The CDR3 protein is CASSQEGQALGETQYF. The CDR3 DNA is TGCGCCAGCAGCCAAGAGGGACAGGCCCTAGGGGAGACCCAGTACTTC.

The rearrangement joins TRBV27 to TRBJ2-6, with 10 bases matching TRBD1. The germline gives CDR1 MNHEY, CDR2 SMNVEV (reference sequence). J gave up 4 bases and V 6 bases, and 9 bases lay outside the gene matches. The length of the CDR3 is 17 residues. For the CDR3, the DNA is TGTGCCAGCAGGGGGACAGGGGCTGCCTCCGGGGCCAACGTCCTGACTTTC. It specifies CASRGTGAASGANVLTF. The entire variable domain, with the rest obtained from reference TRBV27 and TRBJ2-6, is as follows: EAQVTQNPRYLITVTGKKLTVTCSQNMNHEYMSWYRQDPGLGLRQIYYSMNVEVTDKGDVPEGYKVSRKEKRNFPLILESPSPNQTSLYFCASRGTGAASGANVLTFGAGSRLTVL.

The chain links TRBV3-1 (or the pseudogene TRBV3-2) to TRBJ2-7, with TRBD2 identical over 8 bases. The length of the CDR3 is 14 residues. V lost 1 base to trimming and J lost 4 bases; unmatched junction nucleotides: 3. Germline V gives CDR1 LGHDT, CDR2 YNNKEL (reference sequence). The CDR3 protein is CASSQGTSPYEQYF. The DNA for the CDR3 is TGTGCCAGCAGCCAAGGGACTAGCCCTTACGAGCAGTACTTC.

This clone has only one observation. This chain connects TRBV4-1 to TRBJ2-1, with 8 nucleotides matching TRBD1. From germline, CDR1 is MGHRA and CDR2 YSYEKL. The CDR3 runs to 15 residues. With V trimmed by 0 bases and J by 7 bases, 5 bases remained unmatched. Here the CDR3 reads CASSQDRGRTNEQFF. The CDR3 nucleotides read TGCGCCAGCAGCCAAGACAGGGGGCGGACTAATGAGCAGTTCTTC.

The V and J genes are TRBV7-8 and TRBJ2-2; D perhaps matches TRBD2 (7 bases). The V end lost 5 bases, the J end lost 4 bases, and 20 bases lay between the germline ends. The germline V gene encodes CDR1 SGHVS and CDR2 FQNEAQ. The CDR3 length is 17 residues. The CDR3 region is CASSPRLGGAGTGELFF. CDR3 DNA sequence: TGTGCCAGCAGCCCCCGGCTAGGGGGGGCGGGCACCGGGGAGCTGTTTTTT.

The V and J genes are TRBV7-2 and TRBJ1-5, with 8 positions matching TRBD1. The germline V gene encodes CDR1 SGHTA and CDR2 FQGNSA. The V segment lost 4 bases and the J segment 5 bases; nucleotides outside the gene matches: 4. The CDR3 runs 14 residues. CDR3 sequence: CASSYRQGYQPQHF. The DNA for the CDR3 is TGTGCCAGCAGCTACAGACAGGGGTATCAGCCCCAGCATTTT.